This T cell receptor beta chain was retrieved from a study of prognosis after radiotherapy for stage I lung cancer. Study conclusions and caveats: Lower values of Shannon entropy after stereotactic body radiation therapy were seen in patients who developed distant metastases. Samples before stereotactic body radiation therapy had more unique TCR clones (median approximately 10,000 versus 7,000).

In regard to this clonotype: Its specificity is not known. A junction boundary mismatches the germline segment, possibly from a read error.

The germline V gene has CDR1 MNHEY and CDR2 SVGEGT. The CDR3 contains 14 residues. The study amplified the TCR beta CDR3 region from genomic DNA. This amplification was carried out by two rounds of multiplex PCR. The first round of PCR was done with primers that matched each TRBV and TRBJ gene. TCRdb processed the multiplex PCR reads anew with MiXCR; each CDR3 protein has one entry. The sample comprises some 56,000 distinct CDR3 sequences, 26% of which are singletons, and around 6.8% rests with the top ten. The starting material was PBMCs, obtained before or after stereotactic body radiation therapy (not recorded which). This chain uses TRBV6-2 or TRBV6-3 with TRBJ2-1, with D maybe TRBD1 (5 bases). The origin of this receptor is a donor of 50 years or more with non-small cell lung cancer. This chain's CDR3 is CASRDDRFSNEQFF. The CDR3 nucleotides read TGTGCTAGCAGGGATGATCGGTTTTCCAATGAGCAGTTCTTC.